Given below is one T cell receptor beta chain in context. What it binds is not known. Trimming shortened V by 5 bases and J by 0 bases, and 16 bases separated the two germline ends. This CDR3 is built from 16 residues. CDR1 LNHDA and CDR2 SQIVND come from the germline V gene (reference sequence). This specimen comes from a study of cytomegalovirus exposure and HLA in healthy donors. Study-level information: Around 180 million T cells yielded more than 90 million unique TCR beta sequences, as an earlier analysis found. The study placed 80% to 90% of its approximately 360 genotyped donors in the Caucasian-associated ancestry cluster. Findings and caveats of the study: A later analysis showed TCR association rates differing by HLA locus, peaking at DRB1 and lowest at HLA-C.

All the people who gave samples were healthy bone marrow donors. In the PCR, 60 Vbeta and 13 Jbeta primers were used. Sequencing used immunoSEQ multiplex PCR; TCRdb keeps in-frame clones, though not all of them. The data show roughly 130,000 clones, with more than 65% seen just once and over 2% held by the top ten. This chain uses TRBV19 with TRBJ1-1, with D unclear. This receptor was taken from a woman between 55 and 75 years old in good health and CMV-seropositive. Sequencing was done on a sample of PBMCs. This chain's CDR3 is CASSPPRHSMNTEAFF. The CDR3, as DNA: TGTGCCAGTAGTCCCCCGAGACATTCGATGAACACTGAAGCTTTCTTT.